One sample yielded the 8 T cell receptor beta chains listed below, sequenced in a study of beta chain features in type 1 diabetes. Isolated RNA was reverse transcribed in full, so expressed TCRB transcripts were sequenced. Some clones are missing from TCRdb's copy, which holds only in-frame ones; the method was immunoSEQ multiplex PCR. This table holds around 300,000 clones, 8% found once. Sequencing used central memory CD4+ T cells from blood. These receptors came from a woman aged 18-29 years in good health.

This clone was seen only a few times. This rearrangement joins TRBV30 to TRBJ2-7; 10 bases are a match to TRBD1. Per the germline V gene, CDR1 is GTSNPN and CDR2 is SVGIG (reference sequence). There are 13 residues in the CDR3. Unmatched junction bases numbered 5, after V lost 4 bases and J lost 5 bases. The chain's CDR3 is CAWKGQGWNEQYF. In nucleotides, the CDR3 is TGTGCCTGGAAGGGACAGGGGTGGAACGAGCAGTACTTC. Supplemented by reference TRBV30 and TRBJ2-7, the full variable domain reads SQTIHQWPATLVQPVGSPLSLECTVEGTSNPNLYWYRQAAGRGLQLLFYSVGIGQISSEVPQNLSASRPQDRQFILSSKKLLLSDSGFYLCAWKGQGWNEQYFGPGTRLTVT.

The V and J genes are TRBV5-1 and TRBJ2-5, with 8 bases identical to TRBD1. This CDR3 region has 17 residues. Germline V gene lookup returns CDR1 SGHRS and CDR2 YFSETQ. V shed 4 bases and J 2 bases; nucleotides not matched to a gene: 13. CDR3 DNA: TGCGCCAGCAGCCCAACACGACAGGGGTCGGCTCAAGAGACCCAGTACTTC. Its translation: CASSPTRQGSAQETQYF. The entire variable domain, with the rest obtained from reference TRBV5-1 and TRBJ2-5, is as follows: KAGVTQTPRYLIKTRGQQVTLSCSPISGHRSVSWYQQTPGQGLQFLFEYFSETQRNKGNFPGRFSGRQFSNSRSEMNVSTLELGDSALYLCASSPTRQGSAQETQYFGPGTRLLVL.

This clone was picked up a small number of times. The V gene is TRBV2, the J gene TRBJ2-2; D may be TRBD1 (7 bases). V lost 6 bases, J lost 4 bases, and 12 bases lay in between. From germline, CDR1 is SNHLY and CDR2 FYNNEI. This CDR3 region has 14 residues. In DNA form, the CDR3 reads TGTGCCAGCAGGACCAGGGGGGTCACCGGGGAGCTGTTTTTT. It encodes CASRTRGVTGELFF.

J is TRBJ2-1 and V is TRBV7-7; D not resolved. This CDR3 region has 15 residues. Germline V gene lookup returns CDR1 SSHAT and CDR2 FNYEAQ (reference sequence). Trimming removed 5 bases at V and 0 bases at J, with 11 bases between. DNA of the CDR3: TGTGCCAGCAGCCCAACCCGGAGCTCCTACAATGAGCAGTTCTTC. Protein sequence: CASSPTRSSYNEQFF.

This chain links TRBV2 with TRBJ2-2, with D unresolved. The germline V gene has CDR1 SNHLY and CDR2 FYNNEI. CDR3 size: 14 residues. The V gene lost 1 base and the J gene lost 8 bases, with 11 bases spanning the gap. In DNA form, the CDR3 reads TGTGCCAGCAGTGAAGACTATGGGCCTGGGGAGCTGTTTTTT. Translated, it gives CASSEDYGPGELFF.

This clone has more than one count but fewer than ten. The V gene is TRBV29-1, the J gene TRBJ1-4, with a weak D call TRBD1 (6 bases). The CDR3 is 13 amino acids. Germline V gene lookup returns CDR1 SQVTM and CDR2 ANQGSEA. The ends were cut back, 8 bases at V and 3 bases at J, with 13 bases in the middle. CDR3 DNA: TGCAGCTATCGGGACACCTCTAATGAAAAACTGTTTTTT. Protein product: CSYRDTSNEKLFF.

The CDR3 protein is CSGGGGEKLFF. CDR3 nucleotides: TGCAGCGGGGGAGGGGGTGAAAAACTGTTTTTT. The rearrangement joins TRBV29-1 to TRBJ1-4; maybe TRBD1 (6 bases). The germline V gene encodes CDR1 SQVTM and CDR2 ANQGSEA. CDR3 size: 11 residues. The V end was cut by 7 bases, the J end by 7 bases, with 10 bases between.

The chain joins TRBV12-5 to TRBJ2-2; no reliable D call. V shed 6 bases and J shed 1 base, with 3 bases lying between them. The germline V gene has CDR1 LGHNT and CDR2 FRNRAP. The CDR3 totals 12 residues. The CDR3 here is CASGGNTGELFF. DNA for the CDR3: TGTGCTAGTGGAGGGAACACCGGGGAGCTGTTTTTT.